The clone carrying this T cell receptor beta chain was seen only a few times. Its target is not known. Here the gene names and germline are mouse. The CDR3 end is not reached by the read, which stops 1 residue before it; the germline J gene fills it in. These data are taken from a study of tissue T cells after allogeneic stem cell transplantation. Germline assignment: CDR1 NSHNY and CDR2 SYGAGN. This CDR3 region has 14 residues. V shed 3 bases and J shed 1 base, with 9 bases lying between them. Study-wide findings and caveats: Blood and spleen captured only part of the tissue TCR repertoire. TCR repertoires tracked anatomic similarity, regardless of disease or transplant status.

Method: immunoSEQ multiplex PCR; TCRdb's copy keeps in-frame clones and lacks some. The table includes 7,500 to 10,000 clones, 45% detected once. The time point was: mouse harvest day 7 after allogeneic transplant. The graft held 10^6 splenic CD5+ T cells and 10^7 T-cell-depleted bone marrow cells. Sequencing input: gut tissue. The gene calls are TRBV13-1 and TRBJ2-5; tentatively, D is TRBD1 (6 bases). This TCR derives from a female BALB/c mouse given C57BL/6 T cells with graft-versus-host disease after an allogeneic hematopoietic cell transplant. The covered CDR3 bases are TGTGCCAGCAGTGTCCAGGGGTACCAAGACACCCAGTAC. Its protein is CASSVQGYQDTQY. The complete CDR3 sequence is CASSVQGYQDTQYF.